Sequencing of this T cell receptor (beta chain) was carried out in a study of T cell responses to AZD1222 COVID-19 vaccine. About the research overall: Pooling covered second doses at about 4 or about 12 weeks. Study results and limitations: With dominance at 160-218 and 743-854, vaccine-associated CD4 TCRs spanned spike. Variant regions that are unmutated are reportedly the target of nearly half of spike-specific TCRs.

Notes on this clone: Its matching antigen is unknown.

Produced via immunoSEQ multiplex PCR; TCRdb's table is partial and in-frame only. The sample has 90,000 to 95,000 clones, over 75% seen once. CDR1 is WSHSY, CDR2 SAAADI, per germline. CDR3 length equals 15 residues. Losses at the gene ends were 5 bases for V and 2 bases for J; bases not matched to a gene: 8. V is TRBV10-2 and J is TRBJ2-5; 7 bases fit TRBD2. This specimen consisted of peripheral blood, obtained on day 0 of AZD1222 vaccination. The TCR comes from an adult in good health. This chain's CDR3 is CASSYLAAGQETQYF. In DNA form, the CDR3 reads TGCGCCAGCAGTTATCTAGCGGCAGGGCAAGAGACCCAGTACTTC.